A selection of T cell receptor beta chains follows, all from one sample in a study of shared clonotypes between healthy human individuals. The protocol was immunoSEQ multiplex PCR, while the TCRdb copy is restricted to in-frame clones and leaves out a portion. The repertoire holds under 1,900,000 clones, with 98% as singletons. Material: naive CD4+ T cells sorted from blood. Receptors were obtained from a man between 25 and 39 years old in good health. Both conserved end residues are part of each CDR3. The D gene is left open where the match is weak. Clone size is given for some rows only: seen once, a few or many times, or a class if the clone is expanded.

once	TRBV5-4	TRBJ2-7	.	TGTGCCAGCAGCTCCGGGACACCCGAGGGCTACGAGCAGTACTTC	CASSSGTPEGYEQYF
.	TRBV18	TRBJ2-5	TRBD1	TGTGCCAGCTCACCCTATCCGGGACAGGGCCGAGAGACCCAGTACTTC	CASSPYPGQGRETQYF
.	TRBV27	TRBJ1-5	.	TGTGCCAGCAGTTTAATACAGGGTGGGCAGCCCCAGCATTTT	CASSLIQGGQPQHF
.	TRBV14	TRBJ2-6	TRBD1	TGTGCCAGCAGCCCCAACAGGGGGAGGATTACTGGGGCCAACGTCCTGACTTTC	CASSPNRGRITGANVLTF
.	TRBV7-3	TRBJ2-5	.	TGTGCCAGCAGCTTTACAGCCTCGTACCAAGAGACCCAGTACTTC	CASSFTASYQETQYF
.	TRBV18	TRBJ2-5	.	TGTGCCAGCTCCCCTTTGGGGACTTTAAGGGAAGAGACCCAGTACTTC	CASSPLGTLREETQYF
.	TRBV9	TRBJ2-3	TRBD2	TGTGCCAGCAGCTTAGGACTAGTGGTCGCAGATACGCAGTATTTT	CASSLGLVVADTQYF
.	TRBV6-5	TRBJ2-3	TRBD1	TGTGCCAGCAGCAGAGACAGGGGTGATACGCAGTATTTT	CASSRDRGDTQYF
.	TRBV16	TRBJ1-1	.	TGTGCCAGCAGCCCGTTGACAGGCAGGAACACTGAAGCTTTCTTT	CASSPLTGRNTEAFF
.	TRBV7-8	TRBJ1-3	.	TGTGCCAGCAGCTTAGTTTCCCGGTCCTCTGGAAACACCATATATTTT	CASSLVSRSSGNTIYF
.	TRBV7-7	TRBJ2-3	TRBD2	TGTGCTAGCAGCTTGGGGACTAGCTTACGCACAGATACGCAGTATTTT	CASSLGTSLRTDTQYF
.	TRBV10-3	TRBJ1-4	TRBD1	TGTGCCATCAGCATGACAGGGACTAATGAAAAACTGTTTTTT	CAISMTGTNEKLFF
.	TRBV5-8	TRBJ1-5	.	TGTGCCAGCAGCCCCGGACAGTTCAATCAGCCCCAGCATTTT	CASSPGQFNQPQHF
.	TRBV6-5	TRBJ1-2	.	TGTGCCAGCAGTTACTCGTTTTTTGGGGCTGGCTACACCTTC	CASSYSFFGAGYTF
.	TRBV7-9	TRBJ2-2	TRBD2	TGTGCCAGCAGTTCCGGACTAGCGGGAGATCGGGTGGAGCTGTTTTTT	CASSSGLAGDRVELFF
.	TRBV5-1	TRBJ2-7	TRBD1	TGCGCCAGCAGCCGGTTGGACAGGGAGTCCTACGAGCAGTACTTC	CASSRLDRESYEQYF
.	TRBV19	TRBJ1-3	.	TGTGCCAGTAGTATTGTCCGCGACGGGAGCTCTGGAAACACCATATATTTT	CASSIVRDGSSGNTIYF
.	TRBV7-9	TRBJ1-2	.	TGTGCCAGCAGCTTGCTCCGGGACGTAGGTGGCTACACCTTC	CASSLLRDVGGYTF
.	TRBV18	TRBJ2-6	TRBD1	TGTGCCAGCTCCCGCGGACAGGGAAGAATCTCTGGGGCCAACGTCCTGACTTTC	CASSRGQGRISGANVLTF
once	TRBV2	TRBJ2-1	.	TGTGCCAGCGACCCGGCCGGCAGAATAGGTTTAGTGGGCAATGAGCAGTTCTTC	CASDPAGRIGLVGNEQFF
.	TRBV19	TRBJ1-2	.	TGTGCCAGTAGTGACCAGCCGAACTATGGCTACACCTTC	CASSDQPNYGYTF
.	TRBV27	TRBJ2-7	.	TGTGCCAGCAGTATTCCTCGACAGTGGGTACCTAGATGGGTTTGCTACGAGCAGTACTTC	CASSIPRQWVPRWVCYEQYF
.	TRBV5-5	TRBJ1-5	.	TGTGCCAGCAGCTTAGTTTGGGAGAATCAGTCCCAGCATTTT	CASSLVWENQSQHF
.	TRBV4-3	TRBJ1-5	.	TGCGCCAGCAGCCAACAGTTAGGGGATAATCAGCCCCAGCATTTT	CASSQQLGDNQPQHF
.	TRBV28	TRBJ2-3	.	TGTGCCAGCAGTTTAGTGGATACGCAGTATTTT	CASSLVDTQYF
.	TRBV18	TRBJ2-2	.	TGTGCCAGCTCACCTTCTAGAATCAACACCGGGGAGCTGTTTTTT	CASSPSRINTGELFF
.	TRBV5-8	TRBJ2-7	.	TGTGCCAGCAGCTTGGTCGGGGTTGTTAGATACGAGCAGTACTTC	CASSLVGVVRYEQYF
.	TRBV6-5	TRBJ2-7	TRBD2	TGTGCCAGCAGTTGGGCGAGCGGGAGGGGGAACGAGCAGTACTTC	CASSWASGRGNEQYF
.	TRBV4-3	TRBJ1-1	TRBD1	TGCGCCAGCAGCAACAGGGGGCGGTCTGAAGCTTTCTTT	CASSNRGRSEAFF
.	TRBV19	TRBJ1-2	.	TGTGCCAGTAGTATAGATCGGGTGGATGGCTACACCTTC	CASSIDRVDGYTF
.	TRBV10-3	TRBJ2-1	TRBD2	TGTGCCATCAGTGAGTCGAGTAGCGGGAGCCCCTACAATGAGCAGTTCTTC	CAISESSSGSPYNEQFF
.	TRBV6-5	TRBJ2-7	.	TGTGCCAGCAGTTACGAGGCAGGATCCTACGAGCAGTACTTC	CASSYEAGSYEQYF
.	TRBV27	TRBJ2-5	.	TGTGCCAGCAGTGTGGGGTTCTTGGGCCAAGAGACCCAGTACTTC	CASSVGFLGQETQYF
.	TRBV15	TRBJ2-7	.	TGTGCCACCAGCAGAGGGCTAAATACTGTCGAGCAGTACTTC	CATSRGLNTVEQYF
.	TRBV15	TRBJ2-5	.	TGTGCCACCAGCCGAGCCCCCACGGGGGACCAAGAGACCCAGTACTTC	CATSRAPTGDQETQYF
once	TRBV14	TRBJ1-2	.	TGTGCCAGCAGCCAAGAGGACAGACGCTATGGCTACACCTTC	CASSQEDRRYGYTF
.	TRBV19	TRBJ2-3	.	TGTGCCAGTAGTATGGACCTCACAGATACGCAGTATTTT	CASSMDLTDTQYF
.	TRBV19	TRBJ2-3	.	TGTGCCAGTAGTAGGGAAGGTGTTGGGGGCACAGATACGCAGTATTTT	CASSREGVGGTDTQYF
.	TRBV19	TRBJ1-1	.	TGTGCCAGTACCCTGGGCGACACTGAAGCTTTCTTT	CASTLGDTEAFF
.	TRBV11-3	TRBJ2-3	TRBD2	TGTGCCAGCAGCTTAGGGACTAGCGGGAGGACAGATACGCAGTATTTT	CASSLGTSGRTDTQYF
.	TRBV6-6	TRBJ1-5	.	TGTGCCAGCAGTTACTCGCAGGAGGGAAGCGATCAGCCCCAGCATTTT	CASSYSQEGSDQPQHF
.	TRBV10-1	TRBJ2-3	.	TGCGCCAGCAGTGAGTCAGGAGCAGGAACCCCAGATACGCAGTATTTT	CASSESGAGTPDTQYF
.	TRBV7-2	TRBJ2-7	.	TGTGCCAGCAGCTTAGGCGGCTCAATTCTTTACGAGCAGTACTTC	CASSLGGSILYEQYF
.	TRBV5-1	TRBJ2-3	.	TGCGCCAGCAGAAGAGACCTCCTCTTCAGGGATACGCAGTATTTT	CASRRDLLFRDTQYF
.	TRBV7-2	TRBJ2-3	.	TGTGCCAGCAGCTTAGTTCCTGACACAAGGACAGATACGCAGTATTTT	CASSLVPDTRTDTQYF
.	TRBV10-3	TRBJ2-3	TRBD2	TGTGCCATCAGTGCGGGGAGGGCCGTAGGCACAGATACGCAGTATTTT	CAISAGRAVGTDTQYF
.	TRBV7-9	TRBJ2-1	TRBD2	TGTGCCAGCAGCCCCTTCGGTAGCGGGATCTCCTACAATGAGCAGTTCTTC	CASSPFGSGISYNEQFF
.	TRBV28	TRBJ2-7	.	TGTGCCAGCAGTTGGGACACTTGGGCCTACGAGCAGTACTTC	CASSWDTWAYEQYF
.	TRBV20-1	TRBJ2-1	.	TGCAGTGCTAAAACAAACAATGAGCAGTTCTTC	CSAKTNNEQFF
.	TRBV27	TRBJ2-1	TRBD2	TGTGCCAGCAGTTCCCGACTAGCGGGAGATGAGCAGTTCTTC	CASSSRLAGDEQFF
once	TRBV28	TRBJ2-1	.	TGTGCCAGCAGTAAGTACGTGATAAGGGGCAATGAGCAGTTCTTC	CASSKYVIRGNEQFF
.	TRBV2	TRBJ2-2	.	TGTGCCAGCCTCGAGGCATCAAACACCGGGGAGCTGTTTTTT	CASLEASNTGELFF
.	TRBV10-3	TRBJ2-5	.	TGTGCCATCAGTGAGGGCAGTCGCCCAAACTTC	CAISEGSRPNF